These 23 T cell receptor beta chains originate from one sample sequenced in a study of blood T cell repertoires in COVID-19 (dated by TCRdb to the early 2020s). The library relied on the immunoSEQ multiplex PCR assay. TCRdb took this table from immuneACCESS and kept in-frame rearrangements with V and J called. Such tables lack part of the clones; where checked against another copy, unresolved V genes explain under half of the gap, and the rest is unexplained. In this sample the table shows about 120,000 clones, over 75% of which occur a single time. The ten largest clonotypes hold about 4.2% of the sample. Sequencing input: peripheral blood. The origin of the receptors is a woman in her 70s with acute or convalescent COVID-19.

The chain joins TRBV5-1 to TRBJ1-1; D perhaps matches TRBD1 (6 bases). The CDR3 is made up of 14 amino acids. Looked up from germline, CDR1 is SGHRS and CDR2 is YFSETQ. V was clipped by 0 bases and J by 4 bases, with 10 bases between them. CDR3 sequence reads: CASSLEQGITEAFF. CDR3 in DNA: TGCGCCAGCAGCTTGGAACAGGGAATCACTGAAGCTTTCTTT.

The genes are TRBV11-2 and TRBJ1-2; 7 bases are shared with TRBD1. The V gene end was trimmed by 4 bases and the J gene end by 5 bases; junction bases not matched to a gene: 4. The length of the CDR3 is 13 residues. Germline V lookup: CDR1 SGHAT, CDR2 FQNNGV. For the CDR3, the DNA is TGTGCCAGCAGCTCGACAGGGAGATATGGCTACACCTTC. It is translated as CASSSTGRYGYTF. Full variable domain (missing parts from reference TRBV11-2 and TRBJ1-2): EAGVAQSPRYKIIEKRQSVAFWCNPISGHATLYWYQQILGQGPKLLIQFQNNGVVDDSQLPKDRFSAERLKGVDSTLKIQPAKLEDSAVYLCASSSTGRYGYTFGSGTRLTVV.

CDR3 protein: CASSPPYGRVITGYTF. CDR3 coding DNA: TGTGCCAGCTCACCACCCTATGGCAGGGTTATCACCGGCTACACCTTC. V usage is TRBV18 and J usage is TRBJ1-2; D perhaps matches TRBD1 (5 bases). CDR3 size: 16 residues. V gave up 0 bases and J gave up 8 bases, with 19 bases separating them. Looked up from germline, CDR1 is KGHSH and CDR2 is LQKENI.

The J gene is TRBJ2-1, the V gene TRBV27, with 7 positions matching TRBD2. CDR1 is MNHEY, CDR2 SMNVEV, per germline (reference sequence). This CDR3 has 15 residues. Trimming at V came to 8 bases and at J to 5 bases, leaving 12 bases not matched to a gene. DNA of the CDR3: TGTGCCAGCGGCAAGCGGGACCTCGACAACAATGAGCAGTTCTTC. Translated: CASGKRDLDNNEQFF.

This clone showed up just a few times. J is TRBJ1-5 and V is TRBV27, with 8 bases that match TRBD1. After removal of 6 bases from V and 5 bases from J, the junction contained 6 bases not matched to a gene. The CDR3 totals 14 residues. Germline CDR1 MNHEY, CDR2 SMNVEV (reference sequence). Here the CDR3 reads CASSRNRGDQPQHF. As DNA, the CDR3 is TGTGCCAGCAGCCGGAACAGGGGGGATCAGCCCCAGCATTTT.

The chain combines TRBV4-1 with TRBJ1-1; TRBD1 is a possible D gene (5 bases). Germline CDR1 MGHRA, CDR2 YSYEKL. V was clipped by 0 bases and J by 11 bases, with 16 bases between them. This CDR3 is 14 amino acids long. DNA for the CDR3: TGCGCCAGCAGCCAAGATTGGTCCGGGGGTGAGGCTTTCTTT. Translating it yields CASSQDWSGGEAFF.

This clone was seen once. V gene TRBV7-2 combines with J gene TRBJ1-5; no reliable D call. Per the germline V gene, CDR1 is SGHTA and CDR2 is FQGNSA. The V end lost 5 bases, the J end lost 1 base, and 12 bases lay between the germline ends. The CDR3 extends over 15 amino acids. The CDR3 is CASSAETLSNQPQHF. The CDR3 DNA follows: TGTGCCAGCAGCGCCGAGACACTGAGCAATCAGCCCCAGCATTTT.

This chain links TRBV19 with TRBJ1-2; 9 bases line up with TRBD1. This CDR3 contains 16 residues. Germline V gene lookup returns CDR1 LNHDA and CDR2 SQIVND (reference sequence). V lost 3 bases to trimming and J lost 2 bases; unmatched junction nucleotides: 7. DNA of the CDR3: TGTGCCAGTAGTATTATACAGGGGGCGGCGAACTATGGCTACACCTTC. It yields the protein CASSIIQGAANYGYTF. Together with reference TRBV19 and TRBJ1-2, the CDR3 gives the full variable domain: DGGITQSPKYLFRKEGQNVTLSCEQNLNHDAMYWYRQDPGQGLRLIYYSQIVNDFQKGDIAEGYSVSREKKESFPLTVTSAQKNPTAFYLCASSIIQGAANYGYTFGSGTRLTVV.

This clone was seen a few times. An end of the junction does not agree with germline; a read error may underlie this. This chain connects TRBV28 to TRBJ1-1, with D hard to call. Germline V gene sequence: CDR1 MDHEN, CDR2 SYDVKM. The CDR3 runs 12 residues. Here the CDR3 reads CATSRGNTEAFF. CDR3 nucleotides: TGTGCCACCAGTCGGGGGAACACTGAAGCTTTCTTT. Drawing the rest from reference TRBV28 and TRBJ1-1, the complete variable domain is DVKVTQSSRYLVKRTGEKVFLECVQDMDHENMFWYRQDPGLGLRLIYFSYDVKMKEKGDIPEGYSVSREKKERFSLILESASTNQTSMYLCATSRGNTEAFFGQGTRLTVV.

This chain joins TRBV3-1 (or the pseudogene TRBV3-2) and TRBJ1-6; D is ambiguous. The CDR3 sequence is 14 residues long. The ends were cut back, 1 base at V and 5 bases at J, with 6 bases in the middle. Germline V CDR1 and CDR2: LGHDT, YNNKEL (reference sequence). CDR3 protein: CASSQVQNNSPLHF. DNA of the CDR3: TGTGCCAGCAGCCAAGTTCAGAATAATTCACCCCTCCACTTT.

This clone was seen more than once but under ten times. V is TRBV4-3 and J is TRBJ1-1; D may be TRBD1 (5 bases). The CDR3 is 15 amino acids. V gave up 0 bases and J gave up 5 bases, with 13 bases separating them. Germline lookup yields CDR1 LGHNA and CDR2 YSLEER. The CDR3: CASSQDQVGGTEAFF. Written as DNA, the CDR3 is TGCGCCAGCAGCCAAGATCAAGTGGGGGGGACTGAAGCTTTCTTT.

Written as DNA, the CDR3 is TGTGCCACGGCCCCCGGAGATGCTTCTGGAAACACCATATATTTT. Its protein product is CATAPGDASGNTIYF. The rearrangement joins TRBV10-3 to TRBJ1-3; no clear D. The CDR3 length is 15 residues. V was trimmed by 10 bases and J by 1 base, leaving 17 bases between them. From germline, CDR1 is ENHRY and CDR2 SYGVKD.

With regard to this clone: Compared with germline, one end of the junction differs, possibly owing to a read error. The genes are TRBV3-1 (or the pseudogene TRBV3-2) and TRBJ1-5; D is possibly TRBD1 (6 bases). The CDR3 has 15 amino acids. Germline V lookup: CDR1 LGHDT, CDR2 YNNKEL (reference sequence). The CDR3 DNA follows: TGTGCCAGCAGCACCGGGACATCTAGCAGTCAGCCCCAGCATTTT. Residues: CASSTGTSSSQPQHF.

The chain recombines TRBV18 with TRBJ2-2; 9 bases fit TRBD2. With V trimmed by 1 base and J by 12 bases, 12 bases remained unmatched. CDR3 length: 16 residues. CDR1 is KGHSH, CDR2 LQKENI, per germline. The CDR3 reads CASSPRDSGGPGKLFF. DNA of the CDR3: TGTGCCAGCTCACCACGGGATAGCGGGGGCCCTGGGAAGCTGTTTTTT.

V gene TRBV6-5 combines with J gene TRBJ2-3; 9 nucleotides match TRBD2. Germline V gene sequence: CDR1 MNHEY, CDR2 SVGAGI. The CDR3 spans 15 residues. With 7 bases clipped from V and 6 bases from J, the junction kept 11 bases outside the gene matches. The CDR3 region has the DNA TGTGCCAGCAAGTTAATCGGCGGGGGGGCTGATACGCAGTATTTT. It encodes CASKLIGGGADTQYF.

The chain combines TRBV5-6 with TRBJ2-1; D gene unclear. The CDR3 has 15 amino acids. Germline CDR1 is SGHDT and CDR2 is YYEEEE. V shed 0 bases and J shed 2 bases, with 9 bases lying between them. CDR3 in amino acids: CASSLGIGAYNEQFF. Here the CDR3 DNA reads TGTGCCAGCAGCTTGGGTATAGGAGCCTACAATGAGCAGTTCTTC.

The rearrangement uses TRBV5-1 and TRBJ2-5, with 8 positions matching TRBD2. The germline gives CDR1 SGHRS, CDR2 YFSETQ. The V and J ends lost 0 bases and 2 bases, in that order; junction bases with no gene match: 3. The CDR3 is 15 amino acids. As DNA, the CDR3 is TGCGCCAGCAGCTTGGCTAGCGGGTTTCAAGAGACCCAGTACTTC. This sequence encodes CASSLASGFQETQYF.

J is TRBJ1-4 and V is TRBV5-5, with 8 bases fitting TRBD1. This CDR3 spans 14 amino acids. V lost 4 bases to trimming and J lost 7 bases; unmatched junction nucleotides: 6. Germline V gene lookup returns CDR1 SGHKS and CDR2 YYEKEE (reference sequence). The CDR3 DNA follows: TGTGCCAGCAGCCTTGACAGGGGTAGTGAAAAACTGTTTTTT. Translating gives CASSLDRGSEKLFF.

V gene TRBV30 combines with J gene TRBJ1-6; D gene ambiguous. Germline loops: CDR1 GTSNPN, CDR2 SVGIG (reference sequence). The CDR3 has 14 residues. Trimming pared 4 bases from V and 0 bases from J, leaving 7 bases between. As DNA, the CDR3 is TGTGCCTGGAAATTAAACTCCTATAATTCACCCCTCCACTTT. This encodes CAWKLNSYNSPLHF.

This chain links TRBV7-2 with TRBJ1-1; D uncertain. Trimming shortened V by 5 bases and J by 6 bases, and 16 bases separated the two germline ends. Germline V CDR1 and CDR2: SGHTA, FQGNSA. The CDR3 runs to 14 residues. The CDR3 DNA follows: TGTGCCAGCAGCCCTCAACCAGCGACTCCTGAAGCTTTCTTT. It specifies CASSPQPATPEAFF.

In its sample, this clone was seen a few times. The genes are TRBV5-6 and TRBJ1-1; 7 bases fit TRBD1. Germline trimming cut 4 bases from V and 2 bases from J; bases unmatched to any gene: 11. Germline lookup yields CDR1 SGHDT and CDR2 YYEEEE. This CDR3 has 16 residues. The DNA for the CDR3 is TGTGCCAGCAGCGTTAATGACAGGGTAGCAAACACTGAAGCTTTCTTT. Its protein is CASSVNDRVANTEAFF.

This chain uses TRBV7-2 with TRBJ2-1; D is possibly TRBD2 (5 bases). V lost 2 bases and J lost 7, with 9 bases in between. Germline CDR1 and CDR2: SGHTA and FQGNSA. CDR3 length equals 13 residues. CDR3 DNA: TGTGCCAGCAGCTTAATGGCGGGTAATGAGCAGTTCTTC. Protein product: CASSLMAGNEQFF.

This rearrangement joins TRBV7-3 to TRBJ1-1; 9 nucleotides match TRBD1. Germline CDR1 is SGHTA and CDR2 is FQGTGA. The CDR3 runs to 16 residues. V shed 2 bases, J shed 4 bases, and the junction held 8 bases outside the gene matches. CDR3 protein: CASSLAGTGLGTEAFF. The DNA for the CDR3 is TGTGCCAGCAGCTTAGCCGGGACAGGGTTGGGCACTGAAGCTTTCTTT.